This record covers a single T cell receptor beta chain. Its antigen is unknown. No base quality information exists; no much larger clone differs at one position. Ficoll-Paque density gradient centrifugation was used to isolate PBMCs. The data were produced on an Illumina NovaSeq 6000. cDNA libraries for TCRalpha and TCRbeta were prepared by 5'RACE using constant-segment primers, with sample barcodes and unique molecular identifiers added. RNA was extracted from every sample with Trizol reagent. Libraries were amplified in two PCR steps, with a second sample barcode and Illumina TruSeq adapters added in the second step. Libraries were sequenced on an Illumina NovaSeq with 2 x 150 bp paired-end reads. The paper's processing steps were these. Reads were demultiplexed and collapsed into UMI-guided consensus sequences with migec v1.2.7. Using mixcr v2.1.11, UMI consensuses were aligned to TRA and TRB V and J templates and then assembled into clonotypes. A clonotype was counted as expanded or contracted only if both edgeR and NoisET called the change significant, with noise models trained on biological replicates. For edgeR calls, the cutoffs were a false discovery rate-adjusted p below 0.01 and a log2 fold-change threshold of 1. As an exploratory analysis of dynamics, max-normalized trajectories of the 1000 most abundant clonotypes were examined by PCA with hierarchical clustering. Each responding clone was given a CD4 or CD8 phenotype based on the CD4+ and CD8+ repertoires, which had been sequenced separately. The raw public data were reprocessed by TCRdb itself: fastp quality trimming at Q25, MiXCR clonotype calling, in-frame beta chains only. Merged by CDR3 protein, the rows form single entries marked with the most common genes and DNA. For this entry, the V and J calls and clone size follow TCRdb and not the study's own pipeline. The sample table contains 250,000 to 350,000 distinct CDR3 sequences; only one count was recorded for roughly 16% of them. Around 23% of the sample rests with the top ten.

The data are from a study of T-cell memory formation after mild COVID-19 listed by TCRdb under 2021. About the investigation overall: TCR sequence clusters from the two donors were found to be largely donor specific. Longitudinal TCRalpha and TCRbeta repertoire sequencing tracked T-cell clones expanding and contracting after mild COVID-19 in a couple of donors. Two young, previously healthy adult volunteers, one female and one male, were included in the cohort.

Overall results and qualifications from the work: Clones that contracted from day 15 to 85 showed balanced CD4/CD8 phenotypes, whereas a second wave of clones that expanded from day 15 to 37 leaned towards CD4+. The study covered only a couple of mild cases, and larger cohorts including severe cases with pre-infection samples were considered necessary. Contracting CD4+ clones were found mainly in CM and EM memory subsets, while CD8+ clones were enriched in EMRA. Some responding clones were found in pre-infection memory, which suggests that pre-existing cross-reactive memory T cells took part in the SARS-CoV-2 response. Whether the second-wave clones peaking on day 37 were SARS-CoV-2 specific was not confirmed.

CDR1 is given as MNHNY and CDR2 as SVGAGI, both from the germline V gene (reference sequence). From cysteine to phenylalanine, the CDR3 is 11 amino acids long. CDR3 DNA is the only sequence kept; it has 33 bases, read in frame from the first base. V is shortened by 2 bases, J by 7 bases, and the region joining them spans 5 bases. The TCR originated in a man between 18 and 29 years old who had mild COVID-19 (a few samples of this study predate the infection). The sample titles of this study are shuffled in the database, so cell type and time point are left out; the donor was told from shared clones. The sequencing input was PBMCs or a T cell subset sorted from them (not recorded which). The chain is assembled from TRBV6-6 and TRBJ1-1, with the D gene uncertain. CDR3 reads: CASSYPLEAFF. The bases are TGTGCCAGCAGTTACCCCCTTGAAGCTTTCTTT.